This T cell receptor beta chain derives from a study of cytomegalovirus exposure and HLA in healthy donors. Comment on this clone: Its antigen remains unidentified.

Study results and limitations: Among TCR beta chains of equal frequency, HLA-associated ones were more clonally expanded in a later analysis. A missense variant in DCLRE1C was later tied to TCR beta V- and J-gene trimming. Earlier analysis yielded a pattern in which most TCR beta V segments were productive about 87% or about 30% of the time.

CDR1 MRHNA and CDR2 SNTAGT come from the germline V gene. CDR3 length equals 15 residues. V was shortened by 4 bases and J by 1 base, with 12 bases between the two germline ends. Vbeta (60) and Jbeta (13) primers were used in the PCR. TCRdb's copy holds only in-frame clones and misses some; the assay was immunoSEQ multiplex PCR. The table lists about 160,000 clones, about 72% of them singletons, with more than 1.3% in the top ten. V usage is TRBV6-4 and J usage is TRBJ2-3; perhaps TRBD2 as D (6 bases). This clonotype was obtained from a male donor in good health and CMV-seronegative. Material for sequencing was PBMCs. Written as DNA, the CDR3 is TGTGCCAGCAGTGTTGGAGGGGTCGGCACAGATACGCAGTATTTT. Its translation: CASSVGGVGTDTQYF.